The 14 T cell receptor beta chains listed next were all sequenced from one sample in a study of read filtering for tumor transcriptome and immune sequencing. Molecular barcoded adaptors covering alpha/delta and beta/gamma chains were used on approximately 400 ng RNA. TCRdb processed the reads anew with MiXCR; each CDR3 protein has one entry. The repertoire consists of about 57,000 distinct CDR3 sequences, with approximately 22% occurring once and the leading ten covering roughly 17%. The sample taken for sequencing was a population of CD138-negative cells sorted from bone marrow. The receptors stem from a donor aged 40 or over with multiple myeloma.

The chain couples TRBV20-1 to TRBJ1-5, with TRBD1 as a possible D gene (6 bases). Trimming shortened V by 0 bases and J by 2 bases, and 14 bases separated the two germline ends. Looked up from germline, CDR1 is DFQATT and CDR2 is SNEGSKA (reference sequence). The CDR3 is 16 residues long. The CDR3 reads CSARDRVRGGNQPQHF. The CDR3 DNA is TGCAGTGCTAGAGACCGGGTCAGGGGTGGCAATCAGCCCCAGCATTTT.

This clonotype was observed a single time. This may be a read error, as it is one base from a much larger clone. The rearrangement joins TRBV7-8 to TRBJ2-5; D call uncertain. CDR1 SGHVS and CDR2 FQNEAQ come from the germline V gene. This CDR3 is 15 amino acids long. The CDR3 DNA reads TGTGCCAGCAGCTCCGACCGGTGGTATCAAGAGGCCCAGTACTTC. It encodes CASSSDRWYQEAQYF.

Ten or more counts support this clonotype. This chain uses TRBV9 with TRBJ2-1; D remains unclear. CDR1 SGDLS and CDR2 YYNGEE come from the germline V gene. The CDR3 length is 16 residues. V gave up 4 bases and J gave up 0 bases, with 14 bases separating them. CDR3 bases: TGTGCCAGCAGCCCGCCTGGCCAGAGCTCCTACAATGAGCAGTTCTTC. Encoded protein: CASSPPGQSSYNEQFF.

The DNA for the CDR3 is TGCGCCAGCACCTCCTCGGGGGGATACAATGAGCAGTTCTTC. It yields the protein CASTSSGGYNEQFF. V gene TRBV5-1 combines with J gene TRBJ2-1; TRBD2 matches 7 bases. CDR1 is SGHRS, CDR2 YFSETQ, per germline. The J segment lost 4 bases and the V segment lost 6 bases, leaving 7 bases of the junction unmatched. The length of the CDR3 is 14 residues.

This clonotype was seen repeatedly, ten times or more. The rearrangement joins TRBV5-1 to TRBJ1-1; D is ambiguous. The CDR3 has 15 amino acids. With 3 bases removed from V and 4 bases from J, the gap between germline ends came to 16 bases. Germline V gene lookup returns CDR1 SGHRS and CDR2 YFSETQ. CDR3 coding DNA: TGCGCCAGCAGCTCCCGGGGAGGGTTGGCCACTGAAGCTTTCTTT. It yields the protein CASSSRGGLATEAFF.

In this sample, this clonotype turned up many times. The rearrangement uses TRBV7-3 and TRBJ2-1; perhaps TRBD2 as D (6 bases). This CDR3 is 15 amino acids long. V was cut by 1 base and J by 8 bases, with 15 bases left in between. Germline CDR1 SGHTA, CDR2 FQGTGA. The CDR3 sequence: CASSLIGTSVDEQFF. CDR3 sequence (DNA): TGTGCCAGCAGCTTAATTGGGACTTCAGTCGATGAGCAGTTCTTC.

On this clonotype: It differs at one base from a far larger clone, so likely a read error. CDR3 region: CNVEVTGREDTQYF. For the CDR3, the DNA is TGCAACGTTGAAGTCACCGGGAGGGAAGATACGCAGTATTTT. This chain uses TRBV29-1 with TRBJ1-4, with TRBD2 matching over 8 bases. The DNA end is more similar to TRBJ2-3, so the J call may be wrong. Germline assignment: CDR1 SQVTM and CDR2 ANQGSEA. The CDR3 runs to 14 residues.

This clonotype was seen repeatedly, ten times or more. The gene calls are TRBV12-3 or TRBV12-4 and TRBJ2-1, with a weak D call TRBD1 (5 bases). V lost 2 bases to trimming and J lost 7 bases, with 12 bases between them. The CDR3 is 14 residues long. CDR3 in amino acids: CASSLPQGRNEQFF. The DNA of the CDR3 is TGTGCCAGCAGTTTACCGCAGGGTAGGAATGAGCAGTTCTTC.

This clonotype was detected only a few times. The rearrangement uses TRBV30 and TRBJ2-1; perhaps D is TRBD1 or TRBD2 (5 bases each). V lost 4 bases and J lost 0, with 16 bases in between. This CDR3 spans 16 amino acids. CDR1 is GTSNPN and CDR2 is SVGIG in the germline V gene (reference sequence). The CDR3 loop reads CAWNGAQRHSYNEQFF. In DNA form, the CDR3 reads TGTGCCTGGAACGGGGCCCAGAGGCACTCCTACAATGAGCAGTTCTTC. The variable domain in full, with the rest retrieved from reference TRBV30 and TRBJ2-1, is SQTIHQWPATLVQPVGSPLSLECTVEGTSNPNLYWYRQAAGRGLQLLFYSVGIGQISSEVPQNLSASRPQDRQFILSSKKLLLSDSGFYLCAWNGAQRHSYNEQFFGPGTRLTVL.

A word on this clonotype: With a much larger clone just one base away, this may be a read error. The chain is built from TRBV19 and TRBJ2-1; weak D call: TRBD2 (5 bases). CDR1 is LNHDA and CDR2 is SQIVND in the germline V gene (reference sequence). The germline V and J ends were trimmed by 5 bases and 9 bases, with 14 bases remaining between them. This CDR3 spans 13 amino acids. The CDR3 nucleotides are TGTGCCAGTAGTTCTGGACTCGTTGTTGAGCAGTTCTTC. This gives the protein CASSSGLVVEQFF.

This chain connects TRBV4-1 to TRBJ2-1; the D gene could be TRBD1 or TRBD2 (5 bases each). V lost 1 base, J lost 4 bases, and 17 bases lay in between. The CDR3 runs to 17 residues. The germline V gene encodes CDR1 MGHRA and CDR2 YSYEKL. CDR3 nucleotide sequence: TGCGCCAGCAGCCAAGGGGGGAGTACGGGGATTTACAATGAGCAGTTCTTC. Encoded protein: CASSQGGSTGIYNEQFF.

Remarks on this clonotype: A much larger clonotype is one base distant, so this may be a read error. The rearrangement joins TRBV28 to TRBJ1-2, with D possibly being TRBD1 (5 bases). The length of the CDR3 is 14 residues. Per the germline V gene, CDR1 is MDHEN and CDR2 is SYDVKM. The CDR3 is CASTLLGVNYGYTF. Here the CDR3 DNA reads TGTGCCAGCACTTTATTAGGGGTTAACTATGGCTACACCTTC.

This clonotype has only a few counts. The rearrangement joins TRBV18 to TRBJ2-5; D might be TRBD1 (6 bases). The CDR3 covers 13 residues. CDR1 is KGHSH and CDR2 is LQKENI in the germline V gene. Deletions cut 6 bases from V and 5 bases from J, with 13 bases between. The CDR3 DNA reads TGTGCCAGCTCTCCGACAGGTAGTGAGACCCAGTACTTC. It is translated as CASSPTGSETQYF.

About this clonotype itself: It may be a read error: a sequence one base away is much more abundant. V is TRBV20-1 and J is TRBJ1-5, with D possibly TRBD1 on 5 matching bases. CDR1 is DFQATT, CDR2 SNEGSKA, per germline (reference sequence). The CDR3 is 15 amino acids. The CDR3 coding sequence is TGCAGTGCTATCTCCGGGTGGGGCGGGAATCGGCCCCAGCATTTT. This codes for CSAISGWGGNRPQHF.